The entry that follows covers one TCR beta chain sequence. Its antigen remains unidentified. Trimming removed 0 bases at V and 2 bases at J, with 9 bases between. The CDR3 consists of 14 residues. Germline assignment: CDR1 SGHRS and CDR2 YFSETQ. Random hexamers were used to reverse transcribe the RNA input (roughly 0.5 to 1 ug). Multiplex PCR with immunoSEQ amplified the TCR beta CDR3 across 54 Vbeta and 13 Jbeta. Each CDR3 protein is one row after TCRdb ran MiXCR on the immunoSEQ multiplex PCR reads. The sample shows under 200,000 distinct CDR3 sequences, roughly 94% of them seen only once. The sample comes from a study of CD8 T cells in Susac syndrome. About the study: Clinically active disease was present in 5 or 6 of the sequenced Susac syndrome patients. Roughly 8 of these patients were in remission.

Study-level results: The study's TCR sequencing and HLA analysis covered a relatively small number of individuals, and the study acknowledged this. CD4+ T cell repertoires in Susac syndrome lacked clonal expansion.

This clonotype was obtained from a human donor with Susac syndrome. The chain has TRBV5-1 and TRBJ2-7; D assignment may be TRBD1 or TRBD2 (6 bases each). What was sequenced was CD4+ T cells from PBMCs. The CDR3 coding sequence is TGCGCCAGCAGCTTGGAGGGGGGACCCTACGAGCAGTACTTC. This codes for CASSLEGGPYEQYF.